Following are 15 T cell receptor beta chains from one sample sequenced in a study of T-cell reconstitution after alpha-beta-depleted transplantation in children. It was with unique molecular identifiers that the TCRbeta library was prepared. One entry per CDR3 protein results from TCRdb running MiXCR on the PCR reads. The repertoire holds 400,000 to 450,000 distinct CDR3 sequences, with 43% as singletons. The sample in question was PBMCs, obtained before TCRalphabeta/CD19-depleted stem cell transplant. Source of these receptors: a girl aged 2-10 years with aplastic anemia, due to receive a stem cell transplant.

This clonotype was counted many times. The chain couples TRBV6-4 to TRBJ2-1, with TRBD1 matching 9 bases. Germline V gives CDR1 MRHNA, CDR2 SNTAGT. The CDR3 length is 23 residues. Trimming took 7 bases from V and 8 from J; bases not matched to a gene: 36. The CDR3 region has the DNA TGTGCCAGCACGCGGCACGCCCCGAAAGCTGTAACATTGTGGGGACAGGGTCGGGATGAGCAGTTCTTC. Translating gives CASTRHAPKAVTLWGQGRDEQFF.

J is TRBJ1-4 and V is TRBV29-1; D not resolved. Trimming pared 0 bases from V and 10 bases from J, leaving 9 bases between. Germline V gene data show CDR1 as SQVTM and CDR2 as ANQGSEA. The CDR3 loop spans 12 amino acids. The CDR3 is CSVEDQAGKLFF. The CDR3, as DNA: TGCAGCGTTGAAGATCAGGCGGGAAAACTGTTTTTT.

This clonotype has only a few counts. This chain links TRBV7-7 with TRBJ2-1; possible D gene TRBD2, 5 bases. The CDR3 runs to 17 residues. CDR1 and CDR2 from the germline V gene are SSHAT and FNYEAQ (reference sequence). The V and J ends lost 0 bases and 0 bases respectively, with 12 bases between them. CDR3 in DNA: TGTGCCAGCAGCTTAGCGGCGGAGGTAATCTCCTACAATGAGCAGTTCTTC. This gives the protein CASSLAAEVISYNEQFF.

This clonotype was seen at least ten times. The CDR3 spells CASSPVQAGNTEAFF. As DNA, the CDR3 is TGCGCCAGCAGCCCGGTACAGGCGGGAAACACTGAAGCTTTCTTT. The chain combines TRBV5-1 with TRBJ1-1, with D perhaps TRBD1 (5 bases). CDR3 length equals 15 residues. Looked up from germline, CDR1 is SGHRS and CDR2 is YFSETQ. V lost 4 bases to trimming and J lost 2 bases, with 15 bases between them.

This clonotype was seen only once. The chain links TRBV5-1 to TRBJ2-7, with D perhaps matching TRBD2 (6 bases). The germline V gene encodes CDR1 SGHRS and CDR2 YFSETQ. Trimming removed 7 bases from V and 6 bases from J, with 20 bases in between. The CDR3 has 14 amino acids. The CDR3 sequence is CASRADDGDFEQYF. The CDR3 DNA follows: TGCGCCAGCCGGGCTGACGATGGGGACTTCGAGCAGTACTTC.

This clonotype turned up a few times. V gene TRBV12-3 or TRBV12-4 combines with J gene TRBJ2-1, with D unclear. This CDR3 has 14 residues. V lost 5 bases and J 0 bases, leaving 8 bases between the germline ends. In nucleotides, the CDR3 is TGTGCCAGCAGTCCTTGGGGCTCCTACAATGAGCAGTTCTTC. Residues: CASSPWGSYNEQFF.

A single count supports this clonotype. The V gene is TRBV5-1, the J gene TRBJ2-3; 7 positions match TRBD2. Germline CDR1 reads SGHRS; CDR2 reads YFSETQ. After removal of 1 base from V and 1 base from J, the junction contained 6 bases not matched to a gene. The CDR3 loop spans 16 amino acids. The CDR3 DNA is TGCGCCAGCAGCTTGAAGAGAAGCGGGGGCACAGATACGCAGTATTTT. This translates into CASSLKRSGGTDTQYF. The full variable domain, its missing parts supplied by reference TRBV5-1 and TRBJ2-3, is KAGVTQTPRYLIKTRGQQVTLSCSPISGHRSVSWYQQTPGQGLQFLFEYFSETQRNKGNFPGRFSGRQFSNSRSEMNVSTLELGDSALYLCASSLKRSGGTDTQYFGPGTRLTVL.

This clonotype was observed a few times. V and J are TRBV20-1 and TRBJ2-5; 10 nucleotides line up with TRBD1. The CDR3 consists of 13 residues. The V gene end was trimmed by 5 bases and the J gene end by 6 bases; junction bases not matched to a gene: 6. Germline-derived CDR1 and CDR2 are DFQATT and SNEGSKA (reference sequence). CDR3 DNA sequence: TGCAGTGCTTACGGGACAGGGGATAAGACCCAGTACTTC. Encoded protein: CSAYGTGDKTQYF.

V gene TRBV6-1 combines with J gene TRBJ2-1, with 15 bases that match TRBD2. Germline values: CDR1 MNHNS, CDR2 SASEGT. V dropped 6 bases and J dropped 10; count of bases not matched to a gene: 7. The CDR3 has 15 residues. CDR3 residues: CASSKGTSGGPEQFF. CDR3 DNA: TGTGCCAGCAGCAAAGGGACTAGCGGGGGGCCAGAGCAGTTCTTC.

The chain couples TRBV3-1 to TRBJ2-3, with a weak D call TRBD2 (5 bases). V gave up 5 bases and J gave up 2 bases, with 8 bases separating them. In germline, CDR1 is LGHDT, CDR2 YNNKEL (reference sequence). This CDR3 comprises 13 residues. The CDR3 DNA sequence: TGTGCCAGCAGCAAGACTACCACAGATACGCAGTATTTT. Amino acid sequence: CASSKTTTDTQYF.

This sequence joins TRBV7-3 and TRBJ2-3; 8 bases agree with TRBD2. In germline, CDR1 is SGHTA, CDR2 FQGTGA. After removal of 5 bases from V and 6 bases from J, the junction contained 13 bases not matched to a gene. The CDR3 totals 16 residues. CDR3 nucleotides: TGTGCCAGCAGCCCCCTGGCACTAGCGGATAGGGATACGCAGTATTTT. Encoded protein: CASSPLALADRDTQYF.

This clonotype was observed at least ten times. V is TRBV20-1 and J is TRBJ1-5; perhaps TRBD1 as D (6 bases). The germline V gene has CDR1 DFQATT and CDR2 SNEGSKA (reference sequence). V dropped 0 bases and J dropped 7 bases, with 13 bases sitting between them. This CDR3 has 14 amino acids. In nucleotides, the CDR3 is TGCAGTGCTAGAGACGGGGGCGCAGGGCAGCCCCAGCATTTT. Translation: CSARDGGAGQPQHF.

The chain joins TRBV28 to TRBJ2-3; D might be TRBD1 or TRBD2, each matching 5 bases. V shed 5 bases and J shed 2 bases, with 14 bases lying between them. Germline V gene sequence: CDR1 MDHEN, CDR2 SYDVKM. There are 15 residues in the CDR3. For the CDR3, the DNA is TGTGCCAGCAGTCGGGGACGGACGTTCACAGATACGCAGTATTTT. It encodes CASSRGRTFTDTQYF. Full variable domain (rest looked up from reference TRBV28 and TRBJ2-3): DVKVTQSSRYLVKRTGEKVFLECVQDMDHENMFWYRQDPGLGLRLIYFSYDVKMKEKGDIPEGYSVSREKKERFSLILESASTNQTSMYLCASSRGRTFTDTQYFGPGTRLTVL.

There are many counts of this clonotype. This rearrangement joins TRBV5-1 to TRBJ1-1, with D unclear. Trimming stripped 0 bases from V and 7 bases from J, with 10 bases between. This CDR3 has 13 residues. CDR1 is SGHRS, CDR2 YFSETQ, per germline. The CDR3 DNA reads as TGCGCCAGCAGCTTGGATAATGTAGGTGAAGCTTTCTTT. Translation gives CASSLDNVGEAFF.

V is TRBV20-1 and J is TRBJ2-7, with 7 bases that match TRBD1. V gave up 5 bases and J gave up 2 bases; unmatched junction bases: 3. The CDR3 is 12 amino acids. Germline CDR1 and CDR2: DFQATT and SNEGSKA (reference sequence). DNA of the CDR3: TGCAGTGCTGGACAGGTCACCTACGAGCAGTACTTC. Protein product: CSAGQVTYEQYF.